This TCR beta chain originates from a study of shared clonotypes between healthy human individuals (dated by TCRdb to 2018 to 2020). Regarding the study in general: A couple of women and a few men aged 18 to 49 years were included in the cohort. For each donor, CD4 naive and CD4 memory were each given three plates, CD8 naive was given two plates, and CD8 memory was given one plate. To estimate repertoire size and how much clonotype sharing occurs between individuals, the study deeply sequenced the blood TCR repertoires of five healthy adults. Libraries were prepared and TCR repertoires were sequenced by different laboratories using diverse techniques, in order to increase sequencing depth and limit assay-specific biases. Between about 0.8 and 9 billion PBMCs per donor were obtained by leukapheresis.

TCR CDR3 regions were amplified from genomic DNA by multiplex PCR using the deep immunoSEQ assay. Extracted genomic DNA from each cell subset was distributed evenly across all wells of several immunoSEQ 96-well plates, and each plate was treated as a replicate. For sorted subsets, roughly 0.2 ug genomic DNA, equal to about 30,000 T cell genomes, was loaded into each replicate PCR. Purified libraries were quantified with a Qubit 3.0 fluorometer, sized on a Bioanalyzer 2100, and re-quantified with the KAPA Library Quantification kit. Each immunoSEQ 96-well plate was sequenced on its own single-read 150-cycle Illumina NextSeq 550 flow cell. On the authors' methods: The immunoSEQ output contained only junctional sequences without quality scores, so filtering could not match that applied to full-length reads. To assign V/J genes and CDR3, sequences were annotated against IMGT germline references using PyIR, a Python wrapper for IgBLAST v1.9. Reads were filtered out if the reads had weak V/J assignments (E-value above 1e-6), no CDR3, stop codons, out-of-frame junctions, or ambiguous translated residues. V3J clonotypes were defined as sequences sharing the same inferred V gene, J gene, and CDR3 amino acid sequence. To compute the percentage overlap between repertoires, the number of shared unique clonotypes was divided by the size of the smaller repertoire. Richness of each repertoire was evaluated using RTK rarefaction, the Chao1 estimator, and Recon v2.1 estimates of unobserved clonotypes. Generation probabilities were computed with OLGA for all TCRbeta clonotypes obtained by the gDNA method from several donors. TCRdb obtained this table from immuneACCESS and retained in-frame rearrangements with V and J assigned. These tables miss some clones; where compared with another copy, unresolved V genes account for less than half of the shortfall, and the remainder is unexplained. The V and J calls and clone size are taken from that table; D and trimming were inferred from the DNA. Across this sample there are 950,000 to 1,100,000 clones, with roughly 74% seen only once. The ten largest account for roughly 0.55% of the sample.

Study-level results and caveats: Higher generation probabilities were observed for clonotypes shared by all four sorted-subset donors than for non-shared clonotypes. Estimated clonotype richness was generally larger for naive than for memory subsets. Even with the large sequencing depth, rarefaction of the sorted-subset datasets indicated that sequencing was incomplete. Pairwise subsampling indicated that sequencing depth was expected to affect the degree of clonotype sharing among donors. The small number of donors limited the genetic and exposure-history diversity represented. Sampling was restricted to blood, and TCR repertoires in tissue are likely to differ from TCR repertoires in blood. When four donors were compared, the shared fraction of clonotypes was around 4.6% for naive CD4, roughly 3.4% for naive CD8, more than 2% for memory CD4, and around 0.37% for memory CD8.

The CDR3 has 16 amino acids, counting the end cysteine and phenylalanine. Only CDR3 DNA is held: 48 bases, read in frame from base 1. CDR1 and CDR2 (MNHEY, SMNVEV) derive from the germline V gene (reference sequence). Trimmed from V: 3 bases; trimmed from J: 6 bases; junction bases lacking a gene match: 11. The donors were healthy, HIV-negative adults who had no recently reported acute infections or vaccinations. Every donor was a Caucasian adult living in Nashville, Tennessee, USA. CD4+ T cells were enriched through magnetic negative selection, after which naive cells were positively selected on CD45RA and the remaining negative fraction served as the memory subset. Blood was collected by leukapheresis, and PBMCs were isolated by Ficoll-Histopaque density gradient centrifugation and then cryopreserved in liquid nitrogen vapor phase. Analytical flow cytometry was used to check the purity and quantity of every magnetically sorted T cell population. From each sorted fraction, genomic DNA was isolated and quantified by UV absorbance on a Nanodrop 2000c.

This clone was observed a handful of times. This receptor's antigen is unknown. It has no much larger one-base neighbor in the sample; base qualities were not kept. Sample: memory CD4+ T cells from PBMCs. The sample's cell subset or site label is to be understood as: CD45RA-negative fraction. The chain joins TRBV27 to TRBJ2-3, with 8 junctional bases fitting TRBD2. The sequence came from a man aged 18 to 29 in good health. Some clones in this sample may be carry-over from other donors' samples. The nucleotides read TGTGCCAGCAGTTTTCAGCGGGAGCGTGTAGGGGATACGCAGTATTTT. Translated, this is CASSFQRERVGDTQYF.